The present TCR beta chain was sequenced within a study of blood T cell repertoires in COVID-19. Authors' analysis steps: Reference gene primer amplification in the assay estimated nucleated cell counts. The protocol was immunoSEQ multiplex PCR, while the TCRdb copy is restricted to in-frame clones and leaves out a portion. V, J and clone size are taken as reported in that table, and D and trimming were inferred from the DNA itself. The sample lists 150,000 to 200,000 clones; over 80% were seen once. In assigning cohorts, the study relied on participant-reported clinical history. Source material: PBMCs or T cells enriched from blood (not recorded which). The TCR was taken from a woman aged 25-40 years who had been exposed to COVID-19.

CDR3 sequence: CASTKTGGHTGELFF. CDR3 DNA: TGTGCCAGTACCAAGACCGGAGGGCACACCGGGGAGCTGTTTTTT. This chain uses TRBV19 with TRBJ2-2; tentative D call: TRBD2 (6 bases). Germline CDR1 is LNHDA and CDR2 is SQIVND (reference sequence). Trimming left V 7 bases short and J 3 bases short, with 15 bases between. This CDR3 is 15 amino acids long.